A single sample is the source of the 27 T cell receptor beta chains below, sequenced in a study of control samples from healthy donors and cancer patients. The data were produced by immunoSEQ multiplex PCR, yet TCRdb's version contains in-frame clones alone and is incomplete. Among over 200,000 clones listed, over 75% were seen once. Material: PBMCs. The source of these receptors is a woman aged 60-75 years with lung cancer.

The chain has TRBV6-6 and TRBJ2-1, with 11 bases identical to TRBD1. Germline CDR1 and CDR2: MNHNY and SVGAGI (reference sequence). This CDR3 contains 14 residues. V gave up 10 bases and J gave up 6 bases; unmatched junction bases: 8. CDR3 amino acids: CATRDRGIGNEQFF. The CDR3 bases are TGTGCCACCAGGGACAGGGGGATTGGCAATGAGCAGTTCTTC.

The V call is TRBV5-1, the J call TRBJ1-1, with TRBD1 identical over 9 bases. Germline V gene lookup returns CDR1 SGHRS and CDR2 YFSETQ. The CDR3 has 16 amino acids. J lost 5 bases, V lost 4 bases, and 12 bases had no gene match. CDR3 bases: TGCGCCAGCAGCATAGGACAGGGGAGTGCGAGGACTGAAGCTTTCTTT. Residues: CASSIGQGSARTEAFF.

The CDR3 region is CASSQRGQGAVETQYF. The CDR3 DNA sequence: TGTGCCAGCAGCCAAAGGGGACAGGGGGCTGTTGAGACCCAGTACTTC. The chain uses TRBV3-1 (or the pseudogene TRBV3-2) and TRBJ2-5; the match to TRBD1 covers 12 bases. Trimming at V came to 2 bases and at J to 5 bases, leaving 6 bases not matched to a gene. From germline, CDR1 is LGHDT and CDR2 YNNKEL (reference sequence). The CDR3 covers 16 residues.

This sequence joins TRBV5-1 and TRBJ1-1, with D perhaps TRBD1 (6 bases). The CDR3 consists of 13 residues. Germline CDR1 is SGHRS and CDR2 is YFSETQ. Trimming shortened V by 0 bases and J by 7 bases, and 10 bases separated the two germline ends. This chain's CDR3 is CASSLGQGREAFF. Here the CDR3 DNA reads TGCGCCAGCAGCTTGGGTCAGGGGCGTGAAGCTTTCTTT. Filled out from reference TRBV5-1 and TRBJ1-1, the complete variable domain reads KAGVTQTPRYLIKTRGQQVTLSCSPISGHRSVSWYQQTPGQGLQFLFEYFSETQRNKGNFPGRFSGRQFSNSRSEMNVSTLELGDSALYLCASSLGQGREAFFGQGTRLTVV.

The rearrangement joins TRBV2 to TRBJ2-1, with D tentatively TRBD2 (7 bases). V shed 8 bases and J shed 2 bases, with 19 bases lying between them. Germline CDR1 and CDR2: SNHLY and FYNNEI. The CDR3 totals 16 residues. In DNA form, the CDR3 reads TGTGCCAGCGGGGGGGCCGTGGCGGGGGCCTACAATGAGCAGTTCTTC. This encodes CASGGAVAGAYNEQFF.

This clone appeared a single time. V usage is TRBV28 and J usage is TRBJ2-3, with a tentative D call TRBD2 (5 bases). Germline V gives CDR1 MDHEN, CDR2 SYDVKM. This CDR3 is built from 12 residues. V was clipped by 3 bases and J by 14 bases, with 15 bases between them. DNA of the CDR3: TGTGCCAGCAGTTTGGCGGGCAGAGGTCCGTATTTT. This gives the protein CASSLAGRGPYF.

CDR3 protein: CASSPGDISEAFF. The CDR3 nucleotides are TGTGCCAGCAGCCCGGGGGACATATCTGAAGCTTTCTTT. V gene TRBV3-1 (or the pseudogene TRBV3-2) combines with J gene TRBJ1-1; D might be TRBD1 (6 bases). V lost 4 bases and J 6 bases, leaving 12 bases between the germline ends. Germline CDR1 is LGHDT and CDR2 is YNNKEL (reference sequence). The CDR3 runs 13 residues.

This clone was seen more than once but under ten times. CDR3: CASSLGRWTVKVGELFF. The CDR3 nucleotides read TGTGCCAGCAGCTTAGGACGTTGGACCGTAAAGGTCGGGGAGCTGTTTTTT. The chain recombines TRBV7-2 with TRBJ2-2, with unresolved D. Germline V CDR1 and CDR2: SGHTA, FQGNSA. This CDR3 has 17 amino acids. Trimming cost V 1 base and J 7 bases, with 19 bases left between them. The full variable domain, completed using reference TRBV7-2 and TRBJ2-2, is GAGVSQSPSNKVTEKGKDVELRCDPISGHTALYWYRQSLGQGLEFLIYFQGNSAPDKSGLPSDRFSAERTGGSVSTLTIQRTQQEDSAVYLCASSLGRWTVKVGELFFGEGSRLTVL.

The chain combines TRBV14 with TRBJ2-1; 9 nucleotides match TRBD2. CDR1 SGHDN and CDR2 FVKESK come from the germline V gene. The CDR3 has 17 residues. With V trimmed by 5 bases and J by 3 bases, 11 bases remained unmatched. CDR3 in amino acids: CASSEPGLAKLYNEQFF. CDR3 nucleotide sequence: TGTGCCAGCAGCGAACCGGGACTAGCCAAACTCTACAATGAGCAGTTCTTC.

V and J are TRBV6-6 and TRBJ1-3; tentative D call: TRBD1 (6 bases). Trimming shortened V by 8 bases and J by 8 bases, and 19 bases separated the two germline ends. CDR3 length: 14 residues. The germline V gene encodes CDR1 MNHNY and CDR2 SVGAGI (reference sequence). The CDR3, as DNA: TGTGCCAGCCGTGGGGGGCAAGGGGGACACACCATATATTTT. This encodes CASRGGQGGHTIYF.

The chain has TRBV30 and TRBJ1-3; tentatively, D is TRBD1 (5 bases). From germline, CDR1 is GTSNPN and CDR2 SVGIG (reference sequence). This CDR3 is 12 amino acids long. V dropped 0 bases and J dropped 11 bases, with 11 bases sitting between them. DNA of the CDR3: TGTGCCTGGAGTGTACGATCGGGGGCCATATATTTT. Its translation is CAWSVRSGAIYF.

This sequence joins TRBV4-1 and TRBJ1-1, with TRBD1 matching 8 bases. The ends lost 4 bases at V and 2 bases at J; junction bases unmatched: 6. The CDR3 is made up of 15 amino acids. The germline gives CDR1 MGHRA, CDR2 YSYEKL. The CDR3 is CASSRLQGVNTEAFF. CDR3 nucleotides: TGCGCCAGCAGCCGATTACAGGGGGTAAACACTGAAGCTTTCTTT.

The chain carries TRBV12-3 or TRBV12-4 and TRBJ1-4, with D uncertain. The CDR3 sequence is 12 residues long. Between the trimmed V and J ends, which lost 6 bases and 8 bases, there was a span of 10 bases. The CDR3 loop is CASSHLREKLFF. The CDR3 nucleotides are TGTGCCAGCAGCCATTTAAGGGAAAAACTGTTTTTT.

The chain carries TRBV18 and TRBJ1-1; TRBD1 matches 8 bases. CDR3 length: 15 amino acids. V trimming: 3 bases; J trimming: 3 bases; junction bases outside the gene matches: 6. From germline, CDR1 is KGHSH and CDR2 LQKENI. The CDR3 region has the DNA TGTGCCAGCTCACCTCGACAGGGGATGGACACTGAAGCTTTCTTT. It translates to CASSPRQGMDTEAFF.

This CDR3 is CATDRDIGAGAFF. The DNA of the CDR3 is TGTGCCACGGACCGGGACATTGGTGCTGGCGCTTTCTTT. V and J are TRBV2 and TRBJ1-1; possibly TRBD1 for D (6 bases). The V end lost 10 bases, the J end lost 11 bases, and 23 bases lay between the germline ends. The CDR3 has 13 residues. CDR1 is SNHLY and CDR2 is FYNNEI in the germline V gene.

About this clone itself: A clone one base away is much larger, so this may be a read error. Other nucleotide sequences in the sample specify the same CDR3. V usage is TRBV7-9 and J usage is TRBJ2-7, with D possibly being TRBD1 or TRBD2 (6 bases each). CDR1 and CDR2 (germline): SEHNR, FQNEAQ (reference sequence). The CDR3 contains 12 residues. V was shortened by 5 bases and J by 6 bases, with 11 bases between the two germline ends. The CDR3 reads CASSPTGAEQYF. The CDR3 DNA sequence: TGTGCCAGCAGCCCCACGGGGGCCGAGCAGTACTTC.

V and J are TRBV19 and TRBJ2-7, with 11 bases identical to TRBD1. CDR1 is LNHDA and CDR2 is SQIVND in the germline V gene (reference sequence). The CDR3 spans 13 residues. The J segment lost 4 bases and the V segment lost 9 bases, leaving 5 bases of the junction unmatched. Here the CDR3 reads CASTGQGGYEQYF. The CDR3 DNA reads as TGTGCCAGCACGGGACAGGGGGGTTACGAGCAGTACTTC. The complete variable domain, with remaining parts taken from reference TRBV19 and TRBJ2-7, reads DGGITQSPKYLFRKEGQNVTLSCEQNLNHDAMYWYRQDPGQGLRLIYYSQIVNDFQKGDIAEGYSVSREKKESFPLTVTSAQKNPTAFYLCASTGQGGYEQYFGPGTRLTVT.

V usage is TRBV5-1 and J usage is TRBJ2-7; 7 bases fit TRBD2. This CDR3 region has 16 residues. In germline, CDR1 is SGHRS, CDR2 YFSETQ. The V segment lost 0 bases and the J segment 1 base; nucleotides outside the gene matches: 7. CDR3 bases: TGCGCCAGCAGCTTGGGGGGACTAAGGGGATCCTACGAGCAGTACTTC. It specifies CASSLGGLRGSYEQYF.

This rearrangement joins TRBV28 to TRBJ1-2, with 11 bases identical to TRBD1. This CDR3 region has 18 residues. CDR1 is MDHEN, CDR2 SYDVKM, per germline. The junction had 14 bases not matched to a gene; V was cut back by 5 bases and J by 3 bases. The CDR3 loop reads CASSPSPGQGGDDYGYTF. The CDR3 DNA reads TGTGCCAGCAGTCCCTCTCCGGGACAGGGGGGCGACGACTATGGCTACACCTTC.

The table lists this clone with a count of one. This rearrangement joins TRBV3-1 (or the pseudogene TRBV3-2) to TRBJ1-2, with D hard to call. Germline CDR1 LGHDT, CDR2 YNNKEL (reference sequence). The CDR3 runs to 17 residues. Trimming stripped 1 base from V and 0 bases from J, with 15 bases between. The CDR3 DNA follows: TGTGCCAGCAGCCAAGGTGGGCTGAGACGGACTAACTATGGCTACACCTTC. Residues: CASSQGGLRRTNYGYTF.

This clone appeared a few times. V usage is TRBV28 and J usage is TRBJ1-2; D remains unclear. V gave up 5 bases and J gave up 8 bases, with 15 bases separating them. Germline lookup yields CDR1 MDHEN and CDR2 SYDVKM. The CDR3 loop spans 13 amino acids. The CDR3 loop reads CASSTTPFGGYTF. CDR3 coding DNA: TGTGCCAGCAGTACCACACCCTTTGGCGGCTACACCTTC.

The chain is built from TRBV10-3 and TRBJ2-2, with D uncertain. This CDR3 is built from 14 residues. Trimming cost V 3 bases and J 7 bases, with 12 bases left between them. The germline V gene encodes CDR1 ENHRY and CDR2 SYGVKD. This CDR3 is CAISDGRVYGELFF. In DNA, the CDR3 is TGTGCCATCAGTGACGGACGTGTTTACGGGGAGCTGTTTTTT.

The rearrangement links TRBV7-3 to TRBJ1-2; 9 bases are a match to TRBD1. Germline V CDR1 and CDR2: SGHTA, FQGTGA. This CDR3 is 15 amino acids long. V shed 1 base and J 2 bases; nucleotides not matched to a gene: 2. CDR3 nucleotides: TGTGCCAGCAGCTTAAAAGGGACAGGGAACTATGGCTACACCTTC. This encodes CASSLKGTGNYGYTF.

The V gene is TRBV30, the J gene TRBJ1-1; a possible D gene is TRBD1 (5 bases). V lost 2 bases to trimming and J lost 5 bases, with 24 bases between them. CDR1 is GTSNPN and CDR2 is SVGIG in the germline V gene (reference sequence). The CDR3 covers 17 residues. This CDR3 reads CAWSLGGIGGYGTEAFF. CDR3 coding DNA: TGTGCCTGGAGTCTTGGCGGAATCGGGGGGTACGGAACTGAAGCTTTCTTT.

In its sample, this clone was seen once. The chain links TRBV15 to TRBJ2-1; 9 positions match TRBD1. CDR3 length equals 17 residues. Germline assignment: CDR1 LNHNV and CDR2 YYDKDF (reference sequence). V shed 4 bases and J 7 bases; nucleotides not matched to a gene: 14. Here the CDR3 DNA reads TGTGCCACCAGCACCGCTTCAGGGACAGGGTCATTTAATGAGCAGTTCTTC. Its protein is CATSTASGTGSFNEQFF.

Note on this clone: In the same sample, other DNA sequences code for this CDR3. CDR3 nucleotide sequence: TGCAGCGTTGGGGAAAGCAATCAGCCCCAGCATTTT. Translation: CSVGESNQPQHF. The chain uses TRBV29-1 and TRBJ1-5; no clear D gene. The V gene lost 4 bases and the J gene lost 1 base, with 5 bases spanning the gap. Germline CDR1 reads SQVTM; CDR2 reads ANQGSEA. This CDR3 spans 12 amino acids.

This chain connects TRBV7-9 to TRBJ2-1; D possibly matches TRBD1 or TRBD2 (5 bases each). Trimming took off 4 bases at V and 6 bases at J, with 19 bases between the two ends. The V gene's germline CDR1 is SEHNR and CDR2 FQNEAQ (reference sequence). This CDR3 spans 16 amino acids. Here the CDR3 DNA reads TGTGCCAGCAGCTCCCTCTCGGACGGGACGGGCAATGAGCAGTTCTTC. Amino acids: CASSSLSDGTGNEQFF.